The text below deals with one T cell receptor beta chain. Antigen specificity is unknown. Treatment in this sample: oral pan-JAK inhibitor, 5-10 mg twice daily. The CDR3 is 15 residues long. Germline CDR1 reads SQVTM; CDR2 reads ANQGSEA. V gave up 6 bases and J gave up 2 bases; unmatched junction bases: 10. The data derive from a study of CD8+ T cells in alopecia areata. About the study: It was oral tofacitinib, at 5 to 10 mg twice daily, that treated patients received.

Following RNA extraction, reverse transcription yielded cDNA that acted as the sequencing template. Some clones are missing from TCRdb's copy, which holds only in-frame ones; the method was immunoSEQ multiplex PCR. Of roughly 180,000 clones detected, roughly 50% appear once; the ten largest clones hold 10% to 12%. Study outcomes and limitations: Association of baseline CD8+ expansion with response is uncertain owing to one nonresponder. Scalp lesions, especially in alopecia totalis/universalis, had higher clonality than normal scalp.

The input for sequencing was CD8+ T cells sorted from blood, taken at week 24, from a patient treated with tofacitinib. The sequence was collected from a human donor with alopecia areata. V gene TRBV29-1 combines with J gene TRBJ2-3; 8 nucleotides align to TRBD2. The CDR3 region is CSVVRAGDYTDTQYF. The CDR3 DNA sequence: TGCAGCGTCGTAAGAGCGGGGGACTACACAGATACGCAGTATTTT.